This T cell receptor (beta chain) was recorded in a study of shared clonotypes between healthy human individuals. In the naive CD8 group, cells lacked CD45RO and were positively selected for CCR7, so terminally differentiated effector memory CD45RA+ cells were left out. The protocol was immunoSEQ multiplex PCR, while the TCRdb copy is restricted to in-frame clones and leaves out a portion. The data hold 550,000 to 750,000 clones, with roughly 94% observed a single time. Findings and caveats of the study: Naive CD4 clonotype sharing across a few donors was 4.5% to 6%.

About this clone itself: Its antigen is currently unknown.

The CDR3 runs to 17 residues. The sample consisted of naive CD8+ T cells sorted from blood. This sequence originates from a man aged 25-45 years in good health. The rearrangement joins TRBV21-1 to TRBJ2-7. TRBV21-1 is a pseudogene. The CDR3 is CASSKGAGDRTSYEQYF. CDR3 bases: TGTGCCAGCAGCAAAGGAGCGGGGGACAGGACCTCCTACGAGCAGTACTTC.